Sequencing of this TCR beta chain was carried out in a study of blood T cell repertoires in COVID-19. This clone was detected only once. Participants had their cohort set by participant-reported clinical history. Cohort 3 recovery required two negative PCRs, clearance, or symptom resolution. Clones were read by immunoSEQ multiplex PCR, and TCRdb kept only the in-frame ones, dropping some. This table holds over 150,000 clones, 87% found once. Germline loops: CDR1 SGHAT, CDR2 FQNNGV. Trimming removed 5 bases from V and 3 bases from J, with 15 bases in between. The CDR3 contains 15 residues. The rearrangement joins TRBV11-2 to TRBJ2-3; perhaps TRBD2 as D (6 bases). This clonotype originated in a woman in her twenties or thirties who had recovered from COVID-19. Sequenced material: PBMCs or T cells enriched from blood (not recorded which). CDR3 bases: TGTGCCAGCAGCCCCAGGAGGGGAAGTACAGATACGCAGTATTTT. Its translation is CASSPRRGSTDTQYF.